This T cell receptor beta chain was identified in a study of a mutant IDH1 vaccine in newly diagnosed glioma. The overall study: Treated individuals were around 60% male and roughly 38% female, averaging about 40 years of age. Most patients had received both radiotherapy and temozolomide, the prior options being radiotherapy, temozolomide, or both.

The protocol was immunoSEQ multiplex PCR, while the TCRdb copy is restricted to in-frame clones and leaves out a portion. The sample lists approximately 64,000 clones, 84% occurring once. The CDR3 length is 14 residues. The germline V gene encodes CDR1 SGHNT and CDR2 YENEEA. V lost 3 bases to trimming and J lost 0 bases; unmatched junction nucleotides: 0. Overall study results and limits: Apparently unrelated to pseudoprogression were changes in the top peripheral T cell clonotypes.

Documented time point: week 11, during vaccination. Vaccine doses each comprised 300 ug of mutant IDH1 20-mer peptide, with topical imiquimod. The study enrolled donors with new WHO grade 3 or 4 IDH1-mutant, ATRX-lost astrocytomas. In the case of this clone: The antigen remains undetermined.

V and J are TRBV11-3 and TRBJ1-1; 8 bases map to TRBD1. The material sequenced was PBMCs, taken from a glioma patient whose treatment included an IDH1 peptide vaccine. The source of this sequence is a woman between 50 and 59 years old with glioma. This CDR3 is CASSLTGVNTEAFF. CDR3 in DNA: TGTGCCAGCAGCTTGACAGGGGTGAACACTGAAGCTTTCTTT. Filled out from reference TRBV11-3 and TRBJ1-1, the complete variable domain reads EAGVVQSPRYKIIEKKQPVAFWCNPISGHNTLYWYLQNLGQGPELLIRYENEEAVDDSQLPKDRFSAERLKGVDSTLKIQPAELGDSAVYLCASSLTGVNTEAFFGQGTRLTVV.